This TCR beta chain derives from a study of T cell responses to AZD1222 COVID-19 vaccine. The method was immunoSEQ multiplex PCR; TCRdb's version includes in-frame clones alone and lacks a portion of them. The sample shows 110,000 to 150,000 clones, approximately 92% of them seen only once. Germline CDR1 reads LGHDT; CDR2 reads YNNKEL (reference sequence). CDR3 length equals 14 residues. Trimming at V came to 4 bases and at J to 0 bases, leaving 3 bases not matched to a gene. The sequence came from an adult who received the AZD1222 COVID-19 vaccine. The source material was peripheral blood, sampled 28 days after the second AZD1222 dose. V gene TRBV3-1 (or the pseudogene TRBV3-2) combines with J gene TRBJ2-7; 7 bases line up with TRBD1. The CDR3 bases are TGTGCCAGCAGCCGTCGACAGGGCTCCTACGAGCAGTACTTC. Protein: CASSRRQGSYEQYF.